Below, 16 T cell receptor beta chains from the same sample are listed, as sequenced in a study of CD8 T cells in ankylosing spondylitis. TCRdb analysed the 5' RACE reads with MiXCR anew, one entry per CDR3 protein. The profile covers roughly 470,000 distinct CDR3 sequences, with more than 25% appearing a single time and 0.85% to 1% taken by the ten largest. What these receptors recognize is not known. General study results and limits: Seemingly distinctive of ankylosing spondylitis blood was a TCR beta motif formed by eight highly homologous variants.

Sequencing was carried out using blood, either unsorted or a sorted T cell fraction (not recorded which). These receptors originate from a male donor with ankylosing spondylitis.

The genes are TRBV27 and TRBJ2-5, with TRBD2 identical over 7 bases. CDR3 length: 16 amino acids. V lost 8 bases to trimming and J lost 1 base; unmatched junction nucleotides: 13. Germline V gene data show CDR1 as MNHEY and CDR2 as SMNVEV (reference sequence). CDR3 DNA sequence: TGTGCCAGCTCTGCATGGGGGGGAGCGGCCCAAGAGACCCAGTACTTC. Its protein is CASSAWGGAAQETQYF.

This clonotype was seen a few times. V gene TRBV20-1 combines with J gene TRBJ2-5; maybe TRBD1 (6 bases). V lost 5 bases to trimming and J lost 2 bases, with 12 bases between them. Germline CDR1 reads DFQATT; CDR2 reads SNEGSKA (reference sequence). This CDR3 is built from 13 residues. CDR3 in DNA: TGCAGTGCTGGAGGACAGAGACAAGAGACCCAGTACTTC. Translation gives CSAGGQRQETQYF.

The chain employs TRBV6-5 and TRBJ1-1; D is unresolved. Trimming removed 0 bases from V and 1 base from J, with 6 bases in between. Germline-derived CDR1 and CDR2 are MNHEY and SVGAGI. The CDR3 sequence is 14 residues long. CDR3 in DNA: TGTGCCAGCAGTTACTCGAATAAGAACACTGAAGCTTTCTTT. Its translation is CASSYSNKNTEAFF.

The V call is TRBV3-1, the J call TRBJ1-2; D is perhaps TRBD1 (5 bases). The CDR3 length is 15 residues. Germline CDR1 is LGHDT and CDR2 is YNNKEL (reference sequence). Trimming removed 3 bases at V and 4 bases at J, with 15 bases between. The CDR3 DNA follows: TGTGCCAGCAGCCAGGGGACGAGTGCTGGCTATGGCTACACCTTC. Protein: CASSQGTSAGYGYTF. Supplemented by reference TRBV3-1 and TRBJ1-2, the full variable domain reads DTAVSQTPKYLVTQMGNDKSIKCEQNLGHDTMYWYKQDSKKFLKIMFSYNNKELIINETVPNRFSPKSPDKAHLNLHINSLELGDSAVYFCASSQGTSAGYGYTFGSGTRLTVV.

V is TRBV5-1 and J is TRBJ1-1; TRBD1 aligns across 10 bases. The length of the CDR3 is 14 residues. V lost 3 bases to trimming and J lost 4 bases; unmatched junction nucleotides: 3. Germline CDR1 SGHRS, CDR2 YFSETQ. The CDR3 nucleotides read TGCGCCAGCAGCTGGACAGGGGGGTCCACTGAAGCTTTCTTT. It is translated as CASSWTGGSTEAFF.

In its sample, this clonotype was seen a few times. This chain's CDR3 is CASSTGTAYEQYF. In nucleotides, the CDR3 is TGTGCCAGCAGTACAGGGACTGCCTACGAGCAGTACTTC. V gene TRBV12-3 or TRBV12-4 combines with J gene TRBJ2-7; D may be TRBD1 or TRBD2 (6 bases each). The CDR3 runs 13 residues. V was shortened by 5 bases and J by 2 bases, with 10 bases between the two germline ends.

This clonotype appeared a few times. The gene calls are TRBV14 and TRBJ1-4; D is unresolved. CDR1 is SGHDN and CDR2 is FVKESK in the germline V gene. The CDR3 has 13 amino acids. Trimming removed 4 bases at V and 8 bases at J, with 11 bases between. CDR3 coding DNA: TGTGCCAGCAGCCGTGTCCTTGGGGAAAAACTGTTTTTT. It encodes CASSRVLGEKLFF.

The rearrangement uses TRBV12-3 or TRBV12-4 and TRBJ2-1, with 11 positions matching TRBD2. Germline trimming cut 5 bases from V and 6 bases from J; bases unmatched to any gene: 6. The CDR3 length is 15 residues. The CDR3 DNA follows: TGTGCCAGCAGTGCGGGACTAGCGGTTTCCAATGAGCAGTTCTTC. Encoded protein: CASSAGLAVSNEQFF.

The rearrangement joins TRBV6-5 to TRBJ1-5, with D perhaps TRBD1 (6 bases). From germline, CDR1 is MNHEY and CDR2 SVGAGI. V lost 0 bases and J lost 7, with 13 bases in between. The CDR3 consists of 15 residues. The CDR3 DNA follows: TGTGCCAGCAGTTACTCTCGGTCAGGGGACCAGCCCCAGCATTTT. Translation gives CASSYSRSGDQPQHF.

The rearrangement joins TRBV24-1 to TRBJ2-3; 7 nucleotides line up with TRBD2. The CDR3 is 17 residues long. From germline, CDR1 is KGHDR and CDR2 SFDVKD. The J segment lost 1 base and the V segment lost 0 bases, leaving 6 bases of the junction unmatched. This CDR3 is CATSDLGSSGGTDTQYF. CDR3 sequence (DNA): TGTGCCACCAGTGATTTGGGGTCTAGCGGAGGCACAGATACGCAGTATTTT.

This clonotype was counted ten times or more. The V call is TRBV12-3 or TRBV12-4, the J call TRBJ1-1; 8 bases align to TRBD1. This CDR3 comprises 17 residues. Unmatched junction bases numbered 15, after V lost 3 bases and J lost 6 bases. The CDR3 region has the DNA TGTGCCAGCAGTTTCCAATACGGGACAGGCCGTATCCCTGAAGCTTTCTTT. Protein product: CASSFQYGTGRIPEAFF.

This chain joins TRBV7-9 and TRBJ1-1; 8 bases fit TRBD1. This CDR3 region has 13 residues. Germline lookup yields CDR1 SEHNR and CDR2 FQNEAQ (reference sequence). V trimming: 5 bases; J trimming: 6 bases; junction bases outside the gene matches: 5. The CDR3 here is CASSAGQGAEAFF. Here the CDR3 DNA reads TGTGCCAGCAGCGCCGGACAGGGCGCTGAAGCTTTCTTT.

This clonotype was detected only a few times. This chain uses TRBV5-1 with TRBJ1-4; 8 nucleotides align to TRBD1. The junction had 7 bases not matched to a gene; V was cut back by 4 bases and J by 5 bases. This CDR3 has 15 amino acids. The germline V gene has CDR1 SGHRS and CDR2 YFSETQ. DNA of the CDR3: TGCGCCAGCAGCATCCAGGGGGCGAGAAATGAAAAACTGTTTTTT. This encodes CASSIQGARNEKLFF. The full variable domain, rest sourced from reference TRBV5-1 and TRBJ1-4, is KAGVTQTPRYLIKTRGQQVTLSCSPISGHRSVSWYQQTPGQGLQFLFEYFSETQRNKGNFPGRFSGRQFSNSRSEMNVSTLELGDSALYLCASSIQGARNEKLFFGSGTQLSVL.

This clonotype showed up just a few times. V is TRBV20-1 and J is TRBJ2-1; 7 bases map to TRBD2. Looked up from germline, CDR1 is DFQATT and CDR2 is SNEGSKA (reference sequence). This CDR3 contains 15 residues. V shed 6 bases and J 0 bases; nucleotides not matched to a gene: 8. Here the CDR3 DNA reads TGCAGTGCCCCCCGGACTAGGAGCTCCTACAATGAGCAGTTCTTC. Translated, it gives CSAPRTRSSYNEQFF.

This clonotype was seen a few times. The chain is built from TRBV12-3 or TRBV12-4 and TRBJ2-7; 9 positions match TRBD1. V lost 3 bases and J lost 3; bases outside the gene matches: 3. The CDR3 spans 14 residues. CDR3 coding DNA: TGTGCCAGCAGTTTCACAGGGGGCCACTACGAGCAGTACTTC. Residues: CASSFTGGHYEQYF.

A few counts support this clonotype. V and J are TRBV12-3 or TRBV12-4 and TRBJ1-2; possible D gene TRBD1, 6 bases. There are 13 residues in the CDR3. The V and J ends lost 5 bases and 5 bases respectively, with 12 bases between them. This CDR3 reads CASSPQGLYGYTF. For the CDR3, the DNA is TGTGCCAGCAGTCCACAGGGTTTGTATGGCTACACCTTC.